A single T cell receptor beta chain is shown here with its context. The target of this receptor is not known. Base qualities are not provided; no much larger clone lies one nucleotide away. The immunoSEQ Assay, a bias-controlled multiplex PCR, was used to amplify TCRbeta CDR3 regions from genomic DNA. The paper's processing steps were these. The number of nucleated cells in each sample was estimated by amplification of reference gene primers within the assay. Sequence reads were collapsed and filtered to measure the absolute abundance of every unique TCRbeta CDR3 rearrangement. For each sample, productive Simpson clonality was calculated as the square root of Simpson's diversity index over productive rearrangements. Entries here come from immuneACCESS through TCRdb and include only in-frame sequences with V and J called. Some clones fail to appear in such tables; in the studies checked, an unresolved V gene covers under half of the shortfall, and the cause of the remainder is unknown. The D gene and trimming were derived from the DNA, and the V and J assignments and clone size from that table. The sample includes approximately 250,000 clones, with 86% observed a single time. The top ten constitute around 13% of the sample.

Counted from cysteine to phenylalanine, this CDR3 has 14 amino acids. Just the 42-base CDR3 DNA is kept, in frame starting at base 1. The germline V gene encodes CDR1 SGHAT and CDR2 FQNNGV. The trim is 4 bases for V and 5 bases for J, with a gap of 9 bases between the germline ends. One collaborating source in Seattle enrolled patients during active infection and followed them longitudinally through the course of disease. Whole blood was collected in K2EDTA tubes by collaborating institutions according to the institutions' own protocols. Collaborator samples were shipped for TCRbeta analysis as frozen whole blood, isolated PBMCs, or DNA extracted from either sample type. These data belong to a study of blood T cell repertoires in COVID-19 (dated by TCRdb to the early 2020s). Some background on the complete study: Samples covering the acute and convalescent phases of COVID-19 were provided by collaborators in the United States, Italy and Spain. The material from the prospective study consisted of cDNA or gDNA derived from T cells, B-cell-depleted T cells, or PBMCs. The dataset comprised deeply sampled blood TCRbeta repertoires from subjects exposed to, actively infected with, or recovered from COVID-19. A freely available public database, intended as a resource for researchers studying the immune response to SARS-CoV-2, is where the repertoires were released. Samples were obtained from the ongoing ImmuneRACE study (first 160 participants) and from over a thousand subjects provided by 6 global collaborators. The sample metadata nearly always contained a de-identified subject ID, COVID-19 status, age in years and sex. HLA class I and class II types, where available, came from metadata supplied by the sample provider rather than from assay-based typing.

What the authors observed across the whole study: The quantity of clinical and demographic metadata differed by source and by participant and was supplied without curation.

The clonotype originates from a woman in her 70s with COVID-19, enrolled during active disease. The chain was built from TRBV11-2 and TRBJ1-6; the best D guess is TRBD1, with 6 bases matching. Input material: peripheral blood. The nucleotides are TGTGCCAGCAGCTCACAGGGTAATAATTCACCCCTCCACTTT. Its protein reads: CASSSQGNNSPLHF.